The clone carrying this T cell receptor beta chain was detected many times. Clones were read by immunoSEQ multiplex PCR, and TCRdb kept only the in-frame ones, dropping some. The data show around 140,000 clones, around 90% seen once. The data are from a study of blood T cell repertoires in COVID-19. Study in general: From T cells, B-cell-depleted T cells, or PBMCs came the material, which was cDNA or gDNA.

The CDR3 has 16 amino acids. Losses at the gene ends were 5 bases for V and 6 bases for J; bases not matched to a gene: 12. The germline V gene encodes CDR1 SEHNR and CDR2 FQNEAQ (reference sequence). What was sequenced was PBMCs or T cells enriched from blood (not recorded which). The gene calls are TRBV7-9 and TRBJ2-7, with TRBD1 matching 11 bases. The receptor was derived from a woman aged 40 to 50 who had been exposed to COVID-19. CDR3 sequence: CASSTDRGLLGGEQYF. The DNA of the CDR3 is TGTGCCAGCAGCACGGACAGGGGGCTGTTGGGCGGCGAGCAGTACTTC.